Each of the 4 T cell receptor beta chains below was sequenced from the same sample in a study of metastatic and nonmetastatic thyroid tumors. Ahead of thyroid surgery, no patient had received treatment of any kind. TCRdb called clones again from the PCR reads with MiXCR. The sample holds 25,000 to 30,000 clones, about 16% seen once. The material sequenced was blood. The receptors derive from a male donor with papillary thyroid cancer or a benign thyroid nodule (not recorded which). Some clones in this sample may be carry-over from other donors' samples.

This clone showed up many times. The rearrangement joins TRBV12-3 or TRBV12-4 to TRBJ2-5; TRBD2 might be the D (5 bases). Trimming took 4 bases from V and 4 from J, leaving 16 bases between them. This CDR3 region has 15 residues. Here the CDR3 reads CASSSRVIGGETQYF. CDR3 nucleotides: TGTGCCAGCAGTTCCCGGGTGATCGGAGGAGAGACCCAGTACTTC.

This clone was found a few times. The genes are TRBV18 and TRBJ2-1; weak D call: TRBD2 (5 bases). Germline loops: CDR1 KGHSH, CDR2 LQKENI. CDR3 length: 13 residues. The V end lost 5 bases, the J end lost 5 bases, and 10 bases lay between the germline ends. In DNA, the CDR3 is TGTGCCAGCTCAACCAAACTAGACAATGAGCAGTTCTTC. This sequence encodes CASSTKLDNEQFF.

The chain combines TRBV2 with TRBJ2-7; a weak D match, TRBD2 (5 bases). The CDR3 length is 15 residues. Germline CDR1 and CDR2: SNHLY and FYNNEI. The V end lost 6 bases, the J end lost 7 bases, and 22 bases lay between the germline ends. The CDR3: CASSGVPDGPQEQYF. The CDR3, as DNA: TGTGCCAGCAGCGGGGTGCCAGACGGTCCCCAAGAGCAGTACTTC.

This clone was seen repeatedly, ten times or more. In nucleotides, the CDR3 is TGCAGTGCCCCCTCCGAGGGGGGGGGAGAGACCCAGTACTTC. Its translation is CSAPSEGGGETQYF. V usage is TRBV20-1 and J usage is TRBJ2-5, with a weak D call TRBD2 (7 bases). The CDR3 length is 14 residues. Per the germline V gene, CDR1 is DFQATT and CDR2 is SNEGSKA (reference sequence). The V end lost 6 bases, the J end lost 4 bases, and 18 bases lay between the germline ends.